The 11 T cell receptor beta chains presented below share a single source sample, sequenced in a study of regulatory T cells in long-lasting Graves disease. Time point reported: persistent/refractory GD, antithyroid drugs over 5 years with positive TRAb. PBMCs provided the RNA from which the TCR library was made. The authors built TCR beta libraries using iRepertoire HTBI primers and Arm-PCR of CDR3 regions. TCRdb re-analysed the multiplex PCR reads in MiXCR, keeping a single row per CDR3 protein. The profile shows roughly 300,000 distinct CDR3 sequences, around 23% of them singletons. Sequences were derived from peripheral blood mononuclear cells (PBMCs), sampled when the disease was refractory, from a patient treated with antithyroid drugs. The receptors originated from a female donor with Graves disease.

The gene calls are TRBV6-1 and TRBJ2-2; D is ambiguous. V dropped 6 bases and J dropped 5 bases, with 10 bases sitting between them. The CDR3 covers 13 residues. Germline V CDR1 and CDR2: MNHNS, SASEGT. DNA of the CDR3: TGTGCCAGCAGGGAAAGGCAAACCGGGGAGCTGTTTTTT. The encoded protein is CASRERQTGELFF.

This clonotype turned up a few times. This chain's CDR3 is CSARETSGRGNEQFF. The CDR3 region has the DNA TGCAGTGCTAGGGAGACTAGCGGGAGAGGGAATGAGCAGTTCTTC. This rearrangement joins TRBV20-1 to TRBJ2-1; 12 nucleotides match TRBD2. CDR3 length: 15 amino acids. Germline assignment: CDR1 DFQATT and CDR2 SNEGSKA (reference sequence). After removal of 3 bases from V and 7 bases from J, the junction contained 7 bases not matched to a gene.

This clonotype was seen just once. V gene TRBV18 combines with J gene TRBJ1-2, with D unclear. Trimming took 4 bases from V and 9 from J, leaving 18 bases between them. Germline V gives CDR1 KGHSH, CDR2 LQKENI. The CDR3 is made up of 14 amino acids. DNA of the CDR3: TGTGCCAGCTCACAGGAGGGCAGTGGGAATAGCTACACCTTC. Its protein product is CASSQEGSGNSYTF. The full variable domain, with the rest looked up from reference TRBV18 and TRBJ1-2, is NAGVMQNPRHLVRRRGQEARLRCSPMKGHSHVYWYRQLPEEGLKFMVYLQKENIIDESGMPKERFSAEFPKEGPSILRIQQVVRGDSAAYFCASSQEGSGNSYTFGSGTRLTVV.

This clonotype showed up many times. CDR3 coding DNA: TGTGCCAGCAGTGGAGAGTCCTACGAGCAGTACTTC. Encoded protein: CASSGESYEQYF. The J gene is TRBJ2-7, the V gene TRBV2; D gene uncertain. CDR1 SNHLY and CDR2 FYNNEI come from the germline V gene. This CDR3 region has 12 residues. Trimming left V 4 bases short and J 1 base short, with 5 bases between.

This clonotype was seen many times. The chain joins TRBV12-3 or TRBV12-4 to TRBJ1-6; 8 nucleotides agree with TRBD1. This CDR3 is 17 amino acids long. V dropped 2 bases and J dropped 3; count of bases not matched to a gene: 6. The CDR3 spells CASSLFGTGGYNSPLHF. As DNA, the CDR3 is TGTGCCAGCAGTTTATTCGGGACAGGCGGCTATAATTCACCCCTCCACTTT.

This clonotype came up many times. This sequence joins TRBV12-3 or TRBV12-4 and TRBJ1-1, with D perhaps TRBD1 (5 bases). CDR3 length: 14 amino acids. The V and J ends lost 7 bases and 1 base respectively, with 13 bases between them. The CDR3 spells CASNERTQNTEAFF. CDR3 nucleotides: TGTGCCAGCAATGAAAGGACACAGAACACTGAAGCTTTCTTT.

The V gene is TRBV28, the J gene TRBJ2-2, with 9 bases lining up with TRBD2. V dropped 2 bases and J dropped 5; count of bases not matched to a gene: 12. Germline V gene sequence: CDR1 MDHEN, CDR2 SYDVKM. This CDR3 is built from 18 residues. The CDR3 DNA reads TGTGCCAGCAGTTTAAGGTGGGCGGGAGGGCATCGGACCGGGGAGCTGTTTTTT. Encoded protein: CASSLRWAGGHRTGELFF.

In this sample, this clonotype turned up many times. The genes are TRBV6-1 and TRBJ2-7, with D perhaps assigned TRBD1 or TRBD2 (6 bases each). The CDR3 has 15 residues. Trimming stripped 5 bases from V and 0 bases from J, with 14 bases between. The germline V gene encodes CDR1 MNHNS and CDR2 SASEGT. CDR3 nucleotide sequence: TGTGCCAGCAGTCGGACGGGGGACAACTCCTACGAGCAGTACTTC. Amino acids: CASSRTGDNSYEQYF.

There are many counts of this clonotype. The chain combines TRBV28 with TRBJ2-7; D tentatively fits TRBD1 or TRBD2 (6 bases each). The CDR3 extends over 13 amino acids. The V end lost 8 bases, the J end lost 7 bases, and 18 bases lay between the germline ends. Germline V gives CDR1 MDHEN, CDR2 SYDVKM. The CDR3 sequence: CASERTGTWEQYF. The CDR3, as DNA: TGTGCCAGCGAAAGAACAGGGACTTGGGAGCAGTACTTC.

With regard to this clonotype: Just one base apart from a much larger clone, this may be a read error. CDR3 in DNA: TGTGCCAGCGGCCGATTAACTAGGACAGGGGTAGGGGAGACCCAGTACTTC. Its translation is CASGRLTRTGVGETQYF. The chain is built from TRBV28 and TRBJ2-5; 9 positions match TRBD1. The V gene end was trimmed by 8 bases and the J gene end by 5 bases; junction bases not matched to a gene: 18. The CDR3 has 17 amino acids. CDR1 MDHEN and CDR2 SYDVKM come from the germline V gene. Variable domain in full (rest from reference TRBV28 and TRBJ2-5): DVKVTQSSRYLVKRTGEKVFLECVQDMDHENMFWYRQDPGLGLRLIYFSYDVKMKEKGDIPEGYSVSREKKERFSLILESASTNQTSMYLCASGRLTRTGVGETQYFGPGTRLLVL.

This clonotype was seen repeatedly, ten times or more. V is TRBV30 and J is TRBJ1-2; D unresolved. Germline V gives CDR1 GTSNPN, CDR2 SVGIG (reference sequence). With 0 bases removed from V and 2 bases from J, the gap between germline ends came to 1 base. CDR3 length: 11 residues. Here the CDR3 reads CAWSVNYGYTF. CDR3 bases: TGTGCCTGGAGTGTCAACTATGGCTACACCTTC.